This T cell receptor (beta chain) was documented in a study of blood T cell repertoires in COVID-19. The wider study: Acute-phase and convalescent COVID-19 samples originated in the United States, Italy and Spain.

The study drew participants aged about 18 to 89 years from under 30 US areas. Participant-given clinical history determined each cohort assignment. In the original processing: Reference gene primer amplification yielded estimated nucleated cell counts. Clones were sequenced by immunoSEQ multiplex PCR, and TCRdb holds only the in-frame ones, with some missing. The D gene and trimming were derived from the DNA, and the V and J assignments and clone size from that table. The profile covers some 240,000 clones, with around 80% appearing a single time and around 3.9% taken by the ten largest. The CDR3 is 12 residues long. The germline V gene has CDR1 MNHEY and CDR2 SVGAGI. V lost 6 bases and J 3 bases, leaving 8 bases between the germline ends.

The V and J genes are TRBV6-5 and TRBJ1-2, with D uncertain. Sequenced input: PBMCs or T cells enriched from blood (not recorded which). This clonotype originated in a man in his thirties or forties with acute COVID-19. For the CDR3, the DNA is TGTGCCAGCAGGGAGGACTACTATGGCTACACCTTC. Its protein is CASREDYYGYTF.